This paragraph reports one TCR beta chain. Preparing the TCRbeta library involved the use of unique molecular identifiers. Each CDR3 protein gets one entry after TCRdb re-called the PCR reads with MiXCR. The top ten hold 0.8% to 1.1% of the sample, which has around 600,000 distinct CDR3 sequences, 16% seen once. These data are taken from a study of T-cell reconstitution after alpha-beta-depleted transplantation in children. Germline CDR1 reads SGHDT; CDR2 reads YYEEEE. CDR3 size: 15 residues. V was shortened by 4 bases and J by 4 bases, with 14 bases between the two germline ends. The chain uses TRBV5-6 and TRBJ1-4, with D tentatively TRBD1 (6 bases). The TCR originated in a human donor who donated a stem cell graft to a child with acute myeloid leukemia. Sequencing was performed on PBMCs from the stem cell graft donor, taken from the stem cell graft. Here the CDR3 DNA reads TGTGCCAGCAGCGAGTGGACAGAATTTAATGAAAAACTGTTTTTT. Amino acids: CASSEWTEFNEKLFF.